These T cell receptor beta chains were read from a single sample in a study of blood T cell repertoires in COVID-19. This table comes from immunoSEQ multiplex PCR, and its TCRdb copy is limited to in-frame clones, with some not included. The sample includes roughly 97,000 clones, roughly nine tenths of them seen just once. The sample was peripheral blood. These receptors all stem from a human donor in a cohort sampled during active COVID-19. Each CDR3 is given with its conserved first and last residue. A D gene is named only where the DNA matches it firmly. A clone size is listed for some rows: how often the clone was seen (once, few, many), or a class if it is expanded.

D gene: TRBD2
clone size: -
V gene: TRBV2
J gene: TRBJ2-4
CDR3 length: 15
CDR3 DNA: TGTGCCAGCAGTGGGGGGGAGGGCAAGGGAAACATTCAGTACTTC
CDR3 protein: CASSGGEGKGNIQYF

D gene: -
clone size: -
V gene: TRBV11-2
J gene: TRBJ1-3
CDR3 length: 15
CDR3 DNA: TGTGCCAGCAGCTTATTATCGGGTTCTGGAAACACCATATATTTT
CDR3 protein: CASSLLSGSGNTIYF

D gene: -
clone size: -
V gene: TRBV11-3
J gene: TRBJ2-3
CDR3 length: 12
CDR3 DNA: TGTGCCAGCAGCCCACCTAGGAATACGCAGTATTTT
CDR3 protein: CASSPPRNTQYF

D gene: -
clone size: -
V gene: TRBV7-3
J gene: TRBJ1-1
CDR3 length: 14
CDR3 DNA: TGTGCCAGCAGCTTAAGTAGGGCCCGGGGTGAAGCTTTCTTT
CDR3 protein: CASSLSRARGEAFF

D gene: -
clone size: -
V gene: TRBV28
J gene: TRBJ2-4
CDR3 length: 15
CDR3 DNA: TGTGCCAGCAGTTTTCGGGGGTGGGCCAAAAACATTCAGTACTTC
CDR3 protein: CASSFRGWAKNIQYF

D gene: TRBD2
clone size: -
V gene: TRBV7-3
J gene: TRBJ2-1
CDR3 length: 21
CDR3 DNA: TGTGCCAGCAGCTTAACCGCGACTAGCGGATTCCTACCGAGCTCCTACAATGAGCAGTTCTTC
CDR3 protein: CASSLTATSGFLPSSYNEQFF

D gene: TRBD1
clone size: -
V gene: TRBV5-4
J gene: TRBJ1-2
CDR3 length: 15
CDR3 DNA: TGTGCCAGCAGCTTGGGACAGGGGACTAACTATGGCTACACCTTC
CDR3 protein: CASSLGQGTNYGYTF

D gene: TRBD1
clone size: -
V gene: TRBV5-8
J gene: TRBJ1-2
CDR3 length: 18
CDR3 DNA: TGTGCCAGCAGCTTGGAAGGGACAGCCGGCCCTCTTAACTATGGCTACACCTTC
CDR3 protein: CASSLEGTAGPLNYGYTF

D gene: TRBD1
clone size: -
V gene: TRBV5-1
J gene: TRBJ1-5
CDR3 length: 16
CDR3 DNA: TGCGCCAGCAGCTTGGGCCCAGGGGGAAGCAATCAGCCCCAGCATTTT
CDR3 protein: CASSLGPGGSNQPQHF

D gene: TRBD1
clone size: -
V gene: TRBV25-1
J gene: TRBJ1-1
CDR3 length: 14
CDR3 DNA: TGTGCCAGCAGAAAGGGACAGGGGATATCTGAAGCTTTCTTT
CDR3 protein: CASRKGQGISEAFF

D gene: TRBD1
clone size: -
V gene: TRBV11-3
J gene: TRBJ1-2
CDR3 length: 14
CDR3 DNA: TGTGCCAGCAGCTCAGGACAGGGAGCCTATGGCTACACCTTC
CDR3 protein: CASSSGQGAYGYTF

D gene: TRBD2
clone size: -
V gene: TRBV5-1
J gene: TRBJ2-5
CDR3 length: 18
CDR3 DNA: TGCGCCAGCAGCACGCTTGTGGGTAGCGGGGCCGCGGGAGAGACCCAGTACTTC
CDR3 protein: CASSTLVGSGAAGETQYF

D gene: TRBD1
clone size: few
V gene: TRBV5-6
J gene: TRBJ1-1
CDR3 length: 15
CDR3 DNA: TGTGCCAGCAGCTTGGACAGGGGGCTGTACACTGAAGCTTTCTTT
CDR3 protein: CASSLDRGLYTEAFF

D gene: TRBD2
clone size: -
V gene: TRBV7-3
J gene: TRBJ2-3
CDR3 length: 15
CDR3 DNA: TGTGCCAGCAGTCCAACCTCACTAGCGGCAGATACGCAGTATTTT
CDR3 protein: CASSPTSLAADTQYF

D gene: TRBD2
clone size: -
V gene: TRBV13
J gene: TRBJ2-6
CDR3 length: 18
CDR3 DNA: TGTGCCAGCAGCAGAAGGGAGGGGATGACCTCTGGGGCCAACGTCCTGACTTTC
CDR3 protein: CASSRREGMTSGANVLTF

D gene: TRBD2
clone size: -
V gene: TRBV9
J gene: TRBJ2-5
CDR3 length: 15
CDR3 DNA: TGTGCCAGCAGCCCGCTAGCGGGAGGCGGAGAGACCCAGTACTTC
CDR3 protein: CASSPLAGGGETQYF

D gene: -
clone size: -
V gene: TRBV5-6
J gene: TRBJ1-5
CDR3 length: 16
CDR3 DNA: TGTGCCAGCAGCCCCGGGGGGGGGACAAGCAATCAGCCCCAGCATTTT
CDR3 protein: CASSPGGGTSNQPQHF

D gene: -
clone size: -
V gene: TRBV7-3
J gene: TRBJ2-2
CDR3 length: 15
CDR3 DNA: TGTGCCAGCAGCTTAATAACGGTGACATCCGGGGAGCTGTTTTTT
CDR3 protein: CASSLITVTSGELFF